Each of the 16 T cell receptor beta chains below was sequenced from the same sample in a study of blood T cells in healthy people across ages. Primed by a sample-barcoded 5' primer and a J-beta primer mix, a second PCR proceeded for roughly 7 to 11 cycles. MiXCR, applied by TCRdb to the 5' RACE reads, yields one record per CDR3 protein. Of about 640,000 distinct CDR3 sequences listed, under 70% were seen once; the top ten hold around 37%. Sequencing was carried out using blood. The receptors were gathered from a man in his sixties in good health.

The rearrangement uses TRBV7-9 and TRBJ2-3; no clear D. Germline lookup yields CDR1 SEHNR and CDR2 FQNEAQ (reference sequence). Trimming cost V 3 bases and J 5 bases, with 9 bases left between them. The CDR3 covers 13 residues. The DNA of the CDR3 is TGTGCCAGCAGCTTTGGGCCCCAAGATACGCAGTATTTT. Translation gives CASSFGPQDTQYF.

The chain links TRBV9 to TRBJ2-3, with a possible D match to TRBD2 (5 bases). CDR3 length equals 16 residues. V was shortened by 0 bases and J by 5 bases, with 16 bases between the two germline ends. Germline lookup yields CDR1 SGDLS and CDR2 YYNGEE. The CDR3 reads CASSVAPSGVGDTQYF. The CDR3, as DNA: TGTGCCAGCAGCGTAGCCCCCTCCGGGGTCGGAGATACGCAGTATTTT.

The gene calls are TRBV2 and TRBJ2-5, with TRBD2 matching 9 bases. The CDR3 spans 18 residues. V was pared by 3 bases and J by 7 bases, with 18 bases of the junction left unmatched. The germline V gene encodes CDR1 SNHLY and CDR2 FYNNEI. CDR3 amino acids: CASSEEGPSGTLPGTQYF. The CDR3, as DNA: TGTGCCAGCAGTGAGGAGGGTCCTAGCGGGACATTACCGGGGACCCAGTACTTC.

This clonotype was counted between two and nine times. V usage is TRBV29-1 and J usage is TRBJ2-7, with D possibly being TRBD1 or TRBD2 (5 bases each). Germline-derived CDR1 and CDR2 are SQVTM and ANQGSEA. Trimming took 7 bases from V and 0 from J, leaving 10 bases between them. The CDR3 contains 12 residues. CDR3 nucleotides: TGCAGCGCTTCGGGACCCTCCTACGAGCAGTACTTC. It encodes CSASGPSYEQYF.

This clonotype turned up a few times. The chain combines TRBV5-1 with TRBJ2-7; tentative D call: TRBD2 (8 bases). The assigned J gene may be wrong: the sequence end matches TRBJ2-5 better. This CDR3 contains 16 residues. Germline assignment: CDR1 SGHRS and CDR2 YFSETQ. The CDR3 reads CASSLVELADRRTQYF. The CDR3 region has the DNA TGCGCCAGCAGCTTGGTGGAACTAGCGGACAGGAGGACCCAGTACTTC.

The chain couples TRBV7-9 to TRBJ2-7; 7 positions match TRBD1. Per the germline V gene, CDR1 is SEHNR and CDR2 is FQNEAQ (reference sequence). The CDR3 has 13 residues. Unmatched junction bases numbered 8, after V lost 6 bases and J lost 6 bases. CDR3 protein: CASSSVQGFEQYF. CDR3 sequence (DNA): TGTGCCAGCAGTTCGGTACAGGGGTTCGAGCAGTACTTC.

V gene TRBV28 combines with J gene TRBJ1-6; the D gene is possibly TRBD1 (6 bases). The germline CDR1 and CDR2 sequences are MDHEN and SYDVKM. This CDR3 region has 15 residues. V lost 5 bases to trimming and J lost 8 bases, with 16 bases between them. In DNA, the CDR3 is TGTGCCAGCAGTAGGCCGACAGGTTTGCATTCACCCCTCCACTTT. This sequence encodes CASSRPTGLHSPLHF. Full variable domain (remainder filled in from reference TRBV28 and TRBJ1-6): DVKVTQSSRYLVKRTGEKVFLECVQDMDHENMFWYRQDPGLGLRLIYFSYDVKMKEKGDIPEGYSVSREKKERFSLILESASTNQTSMYLCASSRPTGLHSPLHFGNGTRLTVT.

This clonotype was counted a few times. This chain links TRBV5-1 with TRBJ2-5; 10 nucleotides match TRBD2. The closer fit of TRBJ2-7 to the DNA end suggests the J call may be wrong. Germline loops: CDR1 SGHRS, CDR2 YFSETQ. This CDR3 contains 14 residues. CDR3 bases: TGCGCCAGCAGCTTGTCTAGCGGGGGCTACGAGCAGTACTTC. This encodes CASSLSSGGYEQYF.

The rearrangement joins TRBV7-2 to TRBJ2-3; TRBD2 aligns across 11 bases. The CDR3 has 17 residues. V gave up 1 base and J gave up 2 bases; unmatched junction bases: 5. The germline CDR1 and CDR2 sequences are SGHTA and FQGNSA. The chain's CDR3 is CASSLERTSGYTDTQYF. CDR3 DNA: TGTGCCAGCAGCTTAGAGAGGACTAGCGGGTACACAGATACGCAGTATTTT. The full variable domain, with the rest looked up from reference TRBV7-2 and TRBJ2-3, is GAGVSQSPSNKVTEKGKDVELRCDPISGHTALYWYRQSLGQGLEFLIYFQGNSAPDKSGLPSDRFSAERTGGSVSTLTIQRTQQEDSAVYLCASSLERTSGYTDTQYFGPGTRLTVL.

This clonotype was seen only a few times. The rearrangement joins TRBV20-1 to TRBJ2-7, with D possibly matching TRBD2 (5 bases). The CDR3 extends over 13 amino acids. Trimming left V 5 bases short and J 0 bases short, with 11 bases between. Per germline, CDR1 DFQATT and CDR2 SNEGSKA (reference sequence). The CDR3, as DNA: TGCAGTGCTCGAGTAGCGCCCTCCTACGAGCAGTACTTC. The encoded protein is CSARVAPSYEQYF.

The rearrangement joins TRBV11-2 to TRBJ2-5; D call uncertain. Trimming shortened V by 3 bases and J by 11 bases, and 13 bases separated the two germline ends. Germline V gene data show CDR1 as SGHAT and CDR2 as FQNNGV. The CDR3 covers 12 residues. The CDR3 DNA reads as TGTGCCAGCAGCTTTCCCCTTAGCAAGCAGTACTTC. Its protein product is CASSFPLSKQYF. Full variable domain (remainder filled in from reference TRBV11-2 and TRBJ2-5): EAGVAQSPRYKIIEKRQSVAFWCNPISGHATLYWYQQILGQGPKLLIQFQNNGVVDDSQLPKDRFSAERLKGVDSTLKIQPAKLEDSAVYLCASSFPLSKQYFGPGTRLLVL.

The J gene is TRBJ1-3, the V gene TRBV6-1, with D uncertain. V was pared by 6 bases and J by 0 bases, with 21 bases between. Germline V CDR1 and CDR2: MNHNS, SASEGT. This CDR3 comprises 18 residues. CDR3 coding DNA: TGTGCCAGCAGCCTCGCTGGAGCAGGAACCAACTCTGGAAACACCATATATTTT. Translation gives CASSLAGAGTNSGNTIYF.

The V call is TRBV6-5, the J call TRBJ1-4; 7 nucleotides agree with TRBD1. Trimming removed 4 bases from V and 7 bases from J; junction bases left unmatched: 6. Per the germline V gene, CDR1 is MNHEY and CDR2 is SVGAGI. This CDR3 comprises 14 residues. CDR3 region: CASSLTGRREKLFF. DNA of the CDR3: TGTGCCAGCAGTTTGACAGGGAGACGTGAAAAACTGTTTTTT.

The CDR3 DNA sequence: TGTGCCAGCAGCCAAGAGCGAGGGTTAACTGAAGCTTTCTTT. It encodes CASSQERGLTEAFF. The rearrangement links TRBV3-1 to TRBJ1-1; D gene unclear. V was cut by 0 bases and J by 5 bases, with 10 bases left in between. From germline, CDR1 is LGHDT and CDR2 YNNKEL (reference sequence). The CDR3 runs to 14 residues.

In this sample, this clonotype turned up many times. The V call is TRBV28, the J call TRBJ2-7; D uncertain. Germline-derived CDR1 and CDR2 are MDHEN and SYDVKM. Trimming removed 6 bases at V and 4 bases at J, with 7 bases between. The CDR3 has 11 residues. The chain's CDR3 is CASSLRYEQYF. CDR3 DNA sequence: TGTGCCAGCAGCTTGCGATACGAGCAGTACTTC.

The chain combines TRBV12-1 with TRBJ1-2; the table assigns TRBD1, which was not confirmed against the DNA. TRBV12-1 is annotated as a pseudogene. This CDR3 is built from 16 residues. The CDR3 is CASRLAGTGGYYGYTF. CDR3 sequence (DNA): TGTGCCAGCAGGCTAGCCGGGACAGGGGGATACTATGGCTACACCTTC.